The rows below give T cell receptor beta chains drawn from one sample of a study of T-cell memory formation after mild COVID-19. TCRdb reanalysed the 5' RACE reads using MiXCR and keeps one entry per CDR3 protein. The sample has under 550,000 distinct CDR3 sequences, about 20% seen once. Sequenced material: PBMCs or a T cell subset sorted from them (not recorded which). Receptors originate from an adult woman who had mild COVID-19 (a few samples of this study predate the infection). Cell type and time point are not known. The CDR3 runs from the conserved cysteine through the conserved F or W. Each record gives: J gene, clone size, V gene, D gene, CDR3 DNA, CDR3 protein. The D gene is left open where the match is weak. Clone size is given for some rows only: seen once, a few or many times, or a class if the clone is expanded.

>TRBJ2-1|-|TRBV25-1|TRBD1
TGTGCCAGCAGTAACCCCCGGGACAGGGGTTCCGATGAGCAGTTCTTC
CASSNPRDRGSDEQFF
>TRBJ1-3|-|TRBV25-1|-
TGTGCCAGCAGTGAAATAGGGTCAGGAAACACCATATATTTT
CASSEIGSGNTIYF
>TRBJ2-7|-|TRBV29-1|TRBD1
TGCAGCGCGAGGACAGGGCTACTACTTGAGCAGTACTTC
CSARTGLLLEQYF
>TRBJ2-5|many|TRBV4-1|TRBD1
TGCGCCAGCAGCCGAAAGGGGGACAGTTTGGAGACCCAGTACTTC
CASSRKGDSLETQYF
>TRBJ2-7|-|TRBV10-3|-
TGTGCCATCAGTGAGCGGGACAACTACGAGCAGTACTTC
CAISERDNYEQYF
>TRBJ2-2|-|TRBV9|-
TGTGCCAGCAGCCTTCCGGAATCCACCGGGGAGCTGTTTTTT
CASSLPESTGELFF
>TRBJ1-2|-|TRBV6-2/TRBV6-3|-
TGTGCCAGCTCCTCCAAACGCGCGGACTCAAGTGGGTATGGCTACACCTTC
CASSSKRADSSGYGYTF
>TRBJ1-1|few|TRBV9|-
TGTGCCAGCAGCGTTGGACAGAGCACTGAAGCTTTCTTT
CASSVGQSTEAFF
>TRBJ2-1|-|TRBV13|TRBD2
TGTGCCAGCAGCTTAGGGATTTCGGAAGGTCTAGCGGATTCGATGTTC
CASSLGISEGLADSMF
>TRBJ2-7|few|TRBV29-1|-
TGCAGCGTCGGAGAGGAATACGAGCAGTACTTC
CSVGEEYEQYF
>TRBJ2-3|few|TRBV9|TRBD2
TGTGCCAGCAGCGTAGTGGCGGGAGGAGTAGATACGCAGTATTTT
CASSVVAGGVDTQYF
>TRBJ1-4|-|TRBV18|-
TGTGCCAGCTCACAAAAGAGTGAAAAACTGTTTTTT
CASSQKSEKLFF
>TRBJ2-5|-|TRBV7-9|TRBD2
TGTGCCAGCAGCTTATCGGCTAGCGGGTTACGGCAAGAGACCCAGTACTTC
CASSLSASGLRQETQYF
>TRBJ1-1|few|TRBV7-9|-
TGTGCCAGCACCTCATTCCAGGGACAACGGCCGAACACTGAAGCTTTCTTT
CASTSFQGQRPNTEAFF
>TRBJ2-3|few|TRBV20-1|-
TGCAGTGCCTATTCCGGGACACACACAGATACGCAGTATTTT
CSAYSGTHTDTQYF
>TRBJ2-4|-|TRBV6-2/TRBV6-3|TRBD1
TGTGCCAGCACCCCCCGGGACAGGGACATTCAGTACTTC
CASTPRDRDIQYF
>TRBJ1-1|-|TRBV18|TRBD1
TGTGCCAGCTCACCACCCGAGACAGGGGCCTTGAACACTGAAGCTTTCTTT
CASSPPETGALNTEAFF
>TRBJ2-3|few|TRBV6-2/TRBV6-3|-
TGTGCCAGCAGTCCCAGACAGGACAGCACAGATACGCAGTATTTT
CASSPRQDSTDTQYF
>TRBJ2-4|-|TRBV4-3|TRBD1
TGCGCCAGCAGCCAACCCGGGACAGGCAAAAACATTCAGTACTTC
CASSQPGTGKNIQYF
>TRBJ1-3|many|TRBV12-3/TRBV12-4|-
TGTGCCAGCAGAGAAGGGGGCTCTGGAAACACCATATATTTT
CASREGGSGNTIYF
>TRBJ2-7|-|TRBV5-1|TRBD1
TGCGCCAGCAGCTTCGAAGGGGGCAACGAGCAGTACTTC
CASSFEGGNEQYF
>TRBJ1-1|-|TRBV10-3|TRBD1
TGTGCCACCCGGACAGGTGTGAACACTGAAGCTTTCTTT
CATRTGVNTEAFF
>TRBJ1-5|-|TRBV5-1|TRBD1
TGCGCCAGCAGCTCCGGGACAGACAATCAGCCCCAGCATTTT
CASSSGTDNQPQHF
>TRBJ1-2|many|TRBV6-1|-
TGTGCCAGCAGTGAATGGGGTGACAACTATGGCTACACCTTC
CASSEWGDNYGYTF
>TRBJ2-7|few|TRBV6-6|TRBD1
TGTGCCAGCAGAGCCGGGACAGGGGACTACGAGCAGTACTTC
CASRAGTGDYEQYF
>TRBJ2-7|many|TRBV6-1|TRBD2
TGTGCCAGCGGCCGGGACTACCTCGAGCAGTACTTC
CASGRDYLEQYF
>TRBJ2-1|-|TRBV7-8|TRBD2
TGTGCCAGCAGCTTAGCAACCGCAGCGGGAGCCCGACATGAGCAGTTCTTC
CASSLATAAGARHEQFF
>TRBJ2-7|-|TRBV7-9|-
TGTGCCAGCAGCCAAGGACAGTTTTTCGTCTACGAGCAGTACTTC
CASSQGQFFVYEQYF
>TRBJ1-4|few|TRBV4-3|-
TGCGCCAGCAGCCAAGATTGGACGGGGAATGAAAAACTGTTTTTT
CASSQDWTGNEKLFF
>TRBJ2-7|-|TRBV2|-
TGTGCCAGCAAGGCAGGAAAGGCTTACGAGCAGTACTTC
CASKAGKAYEQYF
>TRBJ2-5|-|TRBV7-9|-
TGTGCCAGCAGCCCCAGGAGGGAATACAGGGGAGAGCAGACCCAGTACTTC
CASSPRREYRGEQTQYF
>TRBJ2-1|-|TRBV6-5|TRBD1
TGTGCCAGCAGTCCCTATGGGCCGGGACAGGGCGTGAATGAGCAGTTCTTC
CASSPYGPGQGVNEQFF
>TRBJ2-1|many|TRBV15|-
TGTGCCACCAGCAGAGATGGGCTAGCGAACTACCATGAGTCGTTCTTC
CATSRDGLANYHESFF
>TRBJ2-1|many|TRBV18|TRBD2
TGTGCCAGCTCACCCGGGACTAGCGGGAGTAGGGATGAGCAGTTCTTC
CASSPGTSGSRDEQFF
>TRBJ1-2|-|TRBV4-3|-
TGCGCCAGCAGCCAAGATCCCGGGTTAGGAGACTATGGCTACACCTTC
CASSQDPGLGDYGYTF
>TRBJ2-1|-|TRBV6-5|-
TGTGCCAGCAGTCACGGACTAGGGGGGTTCAATGAGCAGTTCTTC
CASSHGLGGFNEQFF
>TRBJ1-6|many|TRBV12-3/TRBV12-4|TRBD1
TGTGCCAGCCAGACAGGGGTAGGGTCACCCCTCCACTTT
CASQTGVGSPLHF
>TRBJ2-5|few|TRBV7-2|TRBD2
TGTGCCAGCAGCTTAGGGGGGACTAGCGGGGGCGAGACCCAGTACTTC
CASSLGGTSGGETQYF
>TRBJ2-3|-|TRBV13|TRBD2
TGTGCCAGCAGCTCAGAACTAGCGGGGCCCTCCGGGGACACAGATACGCAGTATTTT
CASSSELAGPSGDTDTQYF
>TRBJ2-5|-|TRBV7-9|-
TGTGCCAGCAGTGATGGGGGGGCGCGCCAGACCCAGTACTTC
CASSDGGARQTQYF
>TRBJ1-2|few|TRBV12-3/TRBV12-4|-
TGTGCCAGCAGTCCCCTGTGGCTCACCGCCGGCTACACCTTC
CASSPLWLTAGYTF
>TRBJ2-1|-|TRBV12-3/TRBV12-4|TRBD2
TGTGCCAGCAGTTGGACTAGCTGGAACGATGAGCAGTTCTTC
CASSWTSWNDEQFF